This TCR beta chain was documented in a study of shared clonotypes between healthy human individuals. For the study at large: Participating donors consisted of a couple of women and a few men aged 18 to 49.

The V gene lost 5 bases and the J gene lost 3 bases, with 11 bases spanning the gap. The germline CDR1 and CDR2 sequences are SGHAT and FQDESV (reference sequence). The CDR3 length is 15 residues. The data were produced by immunoSEQ multiplex PCR, yet TCRdb's version contains in-frame clones alone and is incomplete. The table lists about a million clones, roughly 80% of them singletons. The source is a man aged 18 to 30 in good health. Some clones in this sample may be carry-over from other donors' samples. V gene TRBV11-1 combines with J gene TRBJ2-6; D not certain. Sequenced input: memory CD4+ T cells from PBMCs. Subset given: CD45RA-negative fraction. The CDR3 DNA is TGTGCCAGCAGCGCCCTCTTGAATGGGGCCAACGTCCTGACTTTC. Translated: CASSALLNGANVLTF.